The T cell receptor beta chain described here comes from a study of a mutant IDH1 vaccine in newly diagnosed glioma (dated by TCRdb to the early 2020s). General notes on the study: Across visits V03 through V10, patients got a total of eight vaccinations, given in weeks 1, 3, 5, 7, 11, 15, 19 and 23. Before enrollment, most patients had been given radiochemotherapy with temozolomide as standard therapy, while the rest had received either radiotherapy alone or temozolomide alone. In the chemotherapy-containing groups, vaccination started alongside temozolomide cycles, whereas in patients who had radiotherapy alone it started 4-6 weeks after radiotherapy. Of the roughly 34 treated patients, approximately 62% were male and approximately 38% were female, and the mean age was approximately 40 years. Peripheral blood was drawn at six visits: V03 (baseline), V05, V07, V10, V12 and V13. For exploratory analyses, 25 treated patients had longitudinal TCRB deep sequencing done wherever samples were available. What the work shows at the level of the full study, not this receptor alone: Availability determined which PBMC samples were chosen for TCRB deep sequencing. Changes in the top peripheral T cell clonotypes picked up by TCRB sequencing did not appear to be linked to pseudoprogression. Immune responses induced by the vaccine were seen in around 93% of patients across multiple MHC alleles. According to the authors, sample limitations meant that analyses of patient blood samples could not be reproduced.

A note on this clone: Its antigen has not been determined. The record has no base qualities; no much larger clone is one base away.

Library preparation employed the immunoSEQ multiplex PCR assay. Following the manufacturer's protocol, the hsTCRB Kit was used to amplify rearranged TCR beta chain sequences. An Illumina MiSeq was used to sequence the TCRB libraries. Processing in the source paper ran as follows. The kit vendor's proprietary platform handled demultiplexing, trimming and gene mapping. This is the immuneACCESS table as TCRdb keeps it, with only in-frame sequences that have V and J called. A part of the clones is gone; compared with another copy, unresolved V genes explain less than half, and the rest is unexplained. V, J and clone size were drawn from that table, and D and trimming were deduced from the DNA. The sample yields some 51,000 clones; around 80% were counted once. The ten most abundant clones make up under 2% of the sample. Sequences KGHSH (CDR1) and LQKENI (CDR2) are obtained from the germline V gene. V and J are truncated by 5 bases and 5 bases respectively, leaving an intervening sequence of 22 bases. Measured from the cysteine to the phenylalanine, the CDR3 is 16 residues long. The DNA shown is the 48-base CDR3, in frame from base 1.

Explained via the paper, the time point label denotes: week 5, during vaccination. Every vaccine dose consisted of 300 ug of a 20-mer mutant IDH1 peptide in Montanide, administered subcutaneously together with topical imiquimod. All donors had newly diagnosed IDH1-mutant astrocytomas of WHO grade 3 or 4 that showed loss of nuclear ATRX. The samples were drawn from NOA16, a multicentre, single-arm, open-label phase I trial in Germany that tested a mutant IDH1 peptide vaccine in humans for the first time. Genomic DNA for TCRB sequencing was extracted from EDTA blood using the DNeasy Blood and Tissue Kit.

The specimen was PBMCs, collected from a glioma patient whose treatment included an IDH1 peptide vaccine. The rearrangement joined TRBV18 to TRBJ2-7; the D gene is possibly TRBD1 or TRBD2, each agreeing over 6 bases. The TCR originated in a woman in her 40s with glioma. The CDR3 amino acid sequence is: CASSSRGAGSRNEQYF. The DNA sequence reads TGTGCCAGCTCATCTAGGGGGGCCGGGAGCAGGAACGAGCAGTACTTC.